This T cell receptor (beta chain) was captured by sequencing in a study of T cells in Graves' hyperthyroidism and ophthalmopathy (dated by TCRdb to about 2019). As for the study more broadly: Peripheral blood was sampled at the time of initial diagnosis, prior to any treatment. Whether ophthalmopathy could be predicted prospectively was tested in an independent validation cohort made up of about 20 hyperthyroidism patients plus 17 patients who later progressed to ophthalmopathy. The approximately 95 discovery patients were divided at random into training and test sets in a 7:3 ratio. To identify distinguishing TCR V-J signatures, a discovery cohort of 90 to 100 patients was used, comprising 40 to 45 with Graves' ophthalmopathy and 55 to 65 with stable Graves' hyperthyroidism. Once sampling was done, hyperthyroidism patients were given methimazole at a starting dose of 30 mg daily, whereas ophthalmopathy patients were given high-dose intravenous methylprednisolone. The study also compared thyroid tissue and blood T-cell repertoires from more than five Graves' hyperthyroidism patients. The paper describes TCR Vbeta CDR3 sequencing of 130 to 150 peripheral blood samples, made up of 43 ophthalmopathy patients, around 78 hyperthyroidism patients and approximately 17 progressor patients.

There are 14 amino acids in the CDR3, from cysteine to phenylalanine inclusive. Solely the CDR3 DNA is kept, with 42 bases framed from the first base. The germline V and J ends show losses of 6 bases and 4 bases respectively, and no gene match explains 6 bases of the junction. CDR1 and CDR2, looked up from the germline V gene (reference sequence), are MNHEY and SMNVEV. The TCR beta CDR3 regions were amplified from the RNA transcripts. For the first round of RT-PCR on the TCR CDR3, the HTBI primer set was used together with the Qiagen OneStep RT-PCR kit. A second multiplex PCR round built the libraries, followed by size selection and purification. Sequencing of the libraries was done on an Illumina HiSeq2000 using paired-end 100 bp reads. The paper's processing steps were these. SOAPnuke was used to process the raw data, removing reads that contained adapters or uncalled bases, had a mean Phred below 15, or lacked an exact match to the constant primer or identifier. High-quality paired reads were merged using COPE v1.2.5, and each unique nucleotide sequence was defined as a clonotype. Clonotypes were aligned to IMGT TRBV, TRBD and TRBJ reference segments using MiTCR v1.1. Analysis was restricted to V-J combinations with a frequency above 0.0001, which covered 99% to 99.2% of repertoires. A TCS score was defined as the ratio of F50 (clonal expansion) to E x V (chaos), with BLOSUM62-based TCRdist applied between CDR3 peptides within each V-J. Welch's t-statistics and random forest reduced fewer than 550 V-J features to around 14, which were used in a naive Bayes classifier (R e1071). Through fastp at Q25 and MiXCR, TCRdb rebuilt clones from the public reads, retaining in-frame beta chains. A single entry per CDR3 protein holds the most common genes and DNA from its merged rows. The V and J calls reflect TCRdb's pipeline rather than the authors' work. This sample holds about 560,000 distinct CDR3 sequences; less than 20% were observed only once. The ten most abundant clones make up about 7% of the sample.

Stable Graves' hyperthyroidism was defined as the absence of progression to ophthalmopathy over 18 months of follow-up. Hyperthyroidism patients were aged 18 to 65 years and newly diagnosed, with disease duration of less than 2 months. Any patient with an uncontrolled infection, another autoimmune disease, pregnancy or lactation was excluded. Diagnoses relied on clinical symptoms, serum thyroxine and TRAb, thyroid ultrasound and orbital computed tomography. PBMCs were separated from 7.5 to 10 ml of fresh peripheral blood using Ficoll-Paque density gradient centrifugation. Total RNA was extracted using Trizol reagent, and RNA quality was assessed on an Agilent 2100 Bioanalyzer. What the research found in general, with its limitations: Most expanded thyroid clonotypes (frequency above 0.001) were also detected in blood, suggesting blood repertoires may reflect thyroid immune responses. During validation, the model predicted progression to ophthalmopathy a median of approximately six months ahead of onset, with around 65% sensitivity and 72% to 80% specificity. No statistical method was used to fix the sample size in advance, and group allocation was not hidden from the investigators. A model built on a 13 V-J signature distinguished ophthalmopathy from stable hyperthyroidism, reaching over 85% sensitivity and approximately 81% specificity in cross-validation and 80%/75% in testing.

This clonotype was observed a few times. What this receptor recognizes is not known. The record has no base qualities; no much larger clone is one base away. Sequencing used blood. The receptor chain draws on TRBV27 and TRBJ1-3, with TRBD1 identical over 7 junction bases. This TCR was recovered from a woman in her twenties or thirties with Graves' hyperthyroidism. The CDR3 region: CASRDTGDGNTIYF. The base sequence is TGTGCCAGCAGGGATACAGGGGACGGAAACACCATATATTTT.